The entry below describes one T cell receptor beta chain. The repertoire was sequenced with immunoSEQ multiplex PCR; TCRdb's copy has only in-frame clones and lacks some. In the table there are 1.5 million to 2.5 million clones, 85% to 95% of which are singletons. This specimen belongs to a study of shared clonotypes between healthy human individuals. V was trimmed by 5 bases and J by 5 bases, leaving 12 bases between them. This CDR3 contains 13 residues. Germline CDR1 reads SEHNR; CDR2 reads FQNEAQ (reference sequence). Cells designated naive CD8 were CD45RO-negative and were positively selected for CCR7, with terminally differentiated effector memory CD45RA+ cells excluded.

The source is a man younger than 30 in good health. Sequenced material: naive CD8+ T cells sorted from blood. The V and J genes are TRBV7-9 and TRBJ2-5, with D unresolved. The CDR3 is CASSPSSMETQYF. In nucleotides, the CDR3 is TGTGCCAGCAGCCCGTCGTCTATGGAGACCCAGTACTTC.